This T cell receptor (beta chain) was identified during a study of T cells in Graves' hyperthyroidism and ophthalmopathy. About this clonotype: Its antigen is undetermined.

The investigators amplified TCR beta CDR3 regions from RNA transcripts. First-round RT-PCR of the TCR CDR3 relied on the HTBI primer set. TCRdb re-derived calls from the multiplex PCR reads in MiXCR, one entry per CDR3 protein. The sample consists of about 660,000 distinct CDR3 sequences, just under 45% of them appearing once. Germline lookup yields CDR1 SEHNR and CDR2 FQNEAQ (reference sequence). The germline V and J ends were trimmed by 6 bases and 2 bases, with 20 bases remaining between them. CDR3 length: 17 amino acids. Findings and limits, study-wide: Using 13 V-J features, a model discriminated ophthalmopathy from stable hyperthyroidism. Blood samples included most of the expanded thyroid clonotypes exceeding 0.001. Ophthalmopathy was predicted by the model a median of about 6.5 months ahead of onset.

Orbital computed tomography and thyroid ultrasound, together with serum TRAb and thyroxine and clinical symptoms, were used for diagnoses. The sequencing sample was made of peripheral blood or thyroid tissue (not recorded which). This sequence originates from an adult man with Graves' disease, either hyperthyroidism or ophthalmopathy (not recorded which). V and J are TRBV7-9 and TRBJ1-3; D perhaps matches TRBD1 (5 bases). CDR3 region: CASSFGTGGLAGNTIYF. Here the CDR3 DNA reads TGTGCCAGCAGTTTCGGAACCGGGGGACTAGCTGGAAACACCATATATTTT.